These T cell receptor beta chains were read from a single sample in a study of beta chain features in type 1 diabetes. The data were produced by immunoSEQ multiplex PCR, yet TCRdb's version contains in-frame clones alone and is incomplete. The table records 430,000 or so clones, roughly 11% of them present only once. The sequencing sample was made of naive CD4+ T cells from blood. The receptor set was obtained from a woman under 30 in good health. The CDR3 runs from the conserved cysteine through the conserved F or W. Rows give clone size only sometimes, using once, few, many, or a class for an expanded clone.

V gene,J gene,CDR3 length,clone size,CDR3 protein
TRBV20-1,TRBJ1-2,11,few,CSASPGWNPPF
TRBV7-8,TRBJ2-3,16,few,CASSIEGLAPTDTQYF
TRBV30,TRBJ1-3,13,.,CAWSIISGNTIYF
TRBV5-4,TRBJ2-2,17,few,CASSSSGTASPTGELFF
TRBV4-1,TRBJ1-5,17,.,CASSSGAGELGNQPQHF
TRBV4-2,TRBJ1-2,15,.,CASSQDPIRSYGYTF
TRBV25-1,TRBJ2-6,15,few,CASSEYPPGANVLTF
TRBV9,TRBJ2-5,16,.,CASSGGVAGGPETQYF
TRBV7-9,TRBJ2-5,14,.,CASSSKSETETQYF
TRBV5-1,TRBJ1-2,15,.,CASSGSAGYNYGYTF
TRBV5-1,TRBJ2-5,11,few,CASSLSETQYF
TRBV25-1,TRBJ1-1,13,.,CASSGANGAEAFF
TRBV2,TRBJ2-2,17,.,CASRFSGLALLTGELFF
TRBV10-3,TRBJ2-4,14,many,CAISADREVYIQYF
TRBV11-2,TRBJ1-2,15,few,CASSLGPVKNYGYTF